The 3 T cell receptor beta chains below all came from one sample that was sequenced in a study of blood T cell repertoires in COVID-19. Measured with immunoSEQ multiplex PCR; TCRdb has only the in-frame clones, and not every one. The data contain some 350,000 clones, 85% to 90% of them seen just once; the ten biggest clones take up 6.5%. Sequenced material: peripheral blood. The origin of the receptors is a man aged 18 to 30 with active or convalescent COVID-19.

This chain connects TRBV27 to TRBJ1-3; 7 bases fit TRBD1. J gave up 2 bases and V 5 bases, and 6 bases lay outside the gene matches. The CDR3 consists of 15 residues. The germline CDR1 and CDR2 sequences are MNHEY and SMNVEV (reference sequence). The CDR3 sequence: CASSATRGPGNTIYF. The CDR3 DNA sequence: TGTGCCAGCAGTGCCACAAGGGGGCCTGGAAACACCATATATTTT.

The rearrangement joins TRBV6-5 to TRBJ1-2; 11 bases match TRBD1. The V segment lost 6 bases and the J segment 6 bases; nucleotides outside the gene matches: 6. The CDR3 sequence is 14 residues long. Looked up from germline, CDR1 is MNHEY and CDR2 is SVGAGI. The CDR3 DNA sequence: TGTGCCAGCAGCCCGGACAGGGGGCTCGATGGCTACACCTTC. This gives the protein CASSPDRGLDGYTF.

In DNA, the CDR3 is TGTGCCAGCAGCCAAGATTCTAGGGTCTCACTAGGGAGCAATCAGCCCCAGCATTTT. It codes for CASSQDSRVSLGSNQPQHF. This chain joins TRBV14 and TRBJ1-5, with D hard to call. CDR1 is SGHDN and CDR2 is FVKESK in the germline V gene. This CDR3 has 19 residues. V lost 0 bases to trimming and J lost 1 base, with 19 bases between them.